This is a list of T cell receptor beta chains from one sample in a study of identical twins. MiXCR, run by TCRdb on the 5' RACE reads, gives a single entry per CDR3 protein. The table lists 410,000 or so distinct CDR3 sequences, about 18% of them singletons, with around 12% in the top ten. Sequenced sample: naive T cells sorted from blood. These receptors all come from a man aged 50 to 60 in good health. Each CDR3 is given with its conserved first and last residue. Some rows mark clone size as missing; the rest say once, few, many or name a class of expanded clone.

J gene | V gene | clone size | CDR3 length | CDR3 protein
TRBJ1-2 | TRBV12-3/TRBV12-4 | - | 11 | CASSSRYGYTF
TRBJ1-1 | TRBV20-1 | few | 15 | CSARGRTGEKTEAFF
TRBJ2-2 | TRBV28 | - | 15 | CASSHDLAGAGELFF
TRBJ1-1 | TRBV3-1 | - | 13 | CASRPDRVTEAFF
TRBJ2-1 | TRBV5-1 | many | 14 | CASTRTTAGNEQFF
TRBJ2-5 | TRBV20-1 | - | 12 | CSATGAQETQYF
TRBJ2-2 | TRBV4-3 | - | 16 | CASSAEWLAGTGELFF
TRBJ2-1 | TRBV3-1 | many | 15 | CASSQASGGASEQFF
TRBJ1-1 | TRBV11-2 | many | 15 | CASSLGLQPNTEAFF
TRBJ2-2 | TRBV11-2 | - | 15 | CASSSTWEDAGELFF
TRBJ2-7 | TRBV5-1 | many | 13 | CASRPSGSYEQYF
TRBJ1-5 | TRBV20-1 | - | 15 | CSARIGRHSNQPQHF
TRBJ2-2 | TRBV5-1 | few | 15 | CASSLGREFTGELFF
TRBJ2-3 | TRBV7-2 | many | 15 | CASSLSATITDTQYF
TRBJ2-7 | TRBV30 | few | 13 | CAWSVGRRNEQYF
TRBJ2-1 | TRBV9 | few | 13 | CASTLADDNEQFF
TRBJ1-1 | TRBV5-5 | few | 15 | CASSLSGTGGTEAFF
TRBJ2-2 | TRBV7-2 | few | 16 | CASSSAGATNTGELFF
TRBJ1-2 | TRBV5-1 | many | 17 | CASSLGDRGMLDYGYTF
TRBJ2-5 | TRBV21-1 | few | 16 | CASSEPGQGGQKTQYF
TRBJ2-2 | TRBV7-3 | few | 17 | CASSPGLAGANTGELFF
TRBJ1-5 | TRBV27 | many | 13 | CASSLFSNQPQHF
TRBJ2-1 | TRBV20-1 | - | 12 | CSATLQARQQFF
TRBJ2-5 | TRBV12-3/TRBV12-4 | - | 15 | CASSKASGMGETQYF
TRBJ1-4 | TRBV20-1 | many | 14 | CSAQTGTGYEKLFF
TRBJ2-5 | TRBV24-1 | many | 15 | CATSPGQDPQETQYF
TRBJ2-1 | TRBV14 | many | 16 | CASSQKQGAPRNEQFF
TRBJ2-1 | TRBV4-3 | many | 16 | CASSQDGAGGYNEQFF
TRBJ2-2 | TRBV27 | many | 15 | CASSLVGVGTGELFF
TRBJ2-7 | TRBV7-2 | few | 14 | CASSPMYGSYEQYF
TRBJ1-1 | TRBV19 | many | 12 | CASGPGNTEAFF
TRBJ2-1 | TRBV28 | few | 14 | CASSTGTIIDEQFF
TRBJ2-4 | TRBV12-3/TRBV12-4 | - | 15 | CASSERGGAKNIQYF
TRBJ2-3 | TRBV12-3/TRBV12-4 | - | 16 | CASRKTSGGITDTQYF
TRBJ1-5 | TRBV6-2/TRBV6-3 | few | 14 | CASSYPQGRQPQHF
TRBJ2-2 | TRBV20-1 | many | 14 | CSATKGPTTGELFF
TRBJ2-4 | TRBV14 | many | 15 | CASSRDTLAKNIQYF
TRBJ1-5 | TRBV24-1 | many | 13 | CATSDRGNQPQHF
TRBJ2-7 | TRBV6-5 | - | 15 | CASSSLGTVHYEQYF
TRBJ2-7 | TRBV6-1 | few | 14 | CASSETGTGAEQYF
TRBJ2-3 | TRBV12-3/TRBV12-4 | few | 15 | CASSPDGRATDTQYF
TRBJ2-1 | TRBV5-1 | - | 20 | CASRARQGVVGRLSYNEQFF
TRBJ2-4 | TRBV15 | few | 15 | CATSRGGQDWNIQYF
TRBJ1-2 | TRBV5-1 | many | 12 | CASSYSDYGYTF
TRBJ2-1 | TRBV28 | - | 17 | CASSNHEGGRAYNEQFF